A selection of T cell receptor beta chains follows, all from one sample in a study of blood T cells in healthy people across ages. In TCRdb, the 5' RACE reads were re-called with MiXCR into one record per CDR3 protein. This sample carries around 1.7 million distinct CDR3 sequences, about 30% of them seen once, and the ten largest clones take 7% to 9%. Sequencing input: blood. These receptors were taken from a woman in her 30s in good health. CDR3s include the opening cysteine and the closing phenylalanine or tryptophan. A D gene is named only where the DNA matches it firmly. Clone size, where shown, is once, few, many, or a class for clones that have expanded.

.	TRBV7-9	TRBJ2-7	TRBD2	TGTGCCAGCAGCTCCCAAGCGGGAGGGCCGACGGACGAGCAGTACTTC	CASSSQAGGPTDEQYF
once	TRBV6-5	TRBJ1-2	.	TGTGCCAGCGGTTTCCGCGGGACGGAGAATGGCTACACCTTC	CASGFRGTENGYTF
.	TRBV7-9	TRBJ2-7	TRBD2	TGTGCCAGCAGCCCTACCGGGGGGGCTACTAGGGAGCAGTACTTC	CASSPTGGATREQYF
few	TRBV20-1	TRBJ2-1	TRBD2	TGCAGTGCTAGTGATGGGACTAGAGCCTACAATGAGCAGTTCTTC	CSASDGTRAYNEQFF
few	TRBV10-1	TRBJ2-2	TRBD1	TGCGCCAGCAGTGCCGGACGGACAGGGAACACCGGGGAGCTGTTTTTT	CASSAGRTGNTGELFF
few	TRBV10-3	TRBJ1-5	.	TGTGCCACCACCCAGACAGGCCATCAGCCCCAGCATTTT	CATTQTGHQPQHF
few	TRBV5-1	TRBJ2-5	TRBD1	TGCGCCAGCAGCTTTGCTGCAGGGGGTCCCCAGCAGTACTTC	CASSFAAGGPQQYF
many	TRBV3-1	TRBJ2-7	.	TGTGCCAGCAGCCCTCCCGGGAGCTCCTACGAGCAGTACTTC	CASSPPGSSYEQYF
many	TRBV29-1	TRBJ2-7	TRBD1	TGCAGCACAGGGGGCGCGGACTACGAGCAGTACTTC	CSTGGADYEQYF
.	TRBV19	TRBJ2-6	.	TGTACCAGTAGTATGCCGTCGACACTGTACTCTGGGGCCAACGTCCTGACTTTC	CTSSMPSTLYSGANVLTF
.	TRBV4-2	TRBJ1-4	.	TGTGCCAGCAGCCAAGACACATGGGTAACTAATGAAAAACTGTTTTTT	CASSQDTWVTNEKLFF
few	TRBV3-1	TRBJ1-5	.	TGTGCCAGCAGCCATGCCGCGGGAAGCAATCAGCCCCAGCATTTT	CASSHAAGSNQPQHF
.	TRBV29-1	TRBJ2-3	.	TGCAGCGTTGCCCCAGGGTGGACGCAGTATTTT	CSVAPGWTQYF
many	TRBV20-1	TRBJ1-6	TRBD1	TGCAGTGCTAGATCAAGGGGACAGAGCTCCTATAATTCACCCCTCCACTTT	CSARSRGQSSYNSPLHF
few	TRBV24-1	TRBJ2-1	.	TGTGCCACGGGAGAGGGAACGTACAATGAGCAGTTCTTC	CATGEGTYNEQFF
few	TRBV7-9	TRBJ1-6	TRBD1	TGTGCCAGCAGCTACCGTGGGACAGGGAATTCACCCCTCCACTTT	CASSYRGTGNSPLHF
few	TRBV5-5	TRBJ2-3	.	TGTGCCAGCAGCTTGGGTGACAACACCCCCACAGATACGCAGTATTTT	CASSLGDNTPTDTQYF
.	TRBV10-3	TRBJ2-7	.	TGTGCCATCAGGGGGGACCGCTACGAGCAGTACTTC	CAIRGDRYEQYF
few	TRBV7-6	TRBJ2-1	.	TGTGCCAGCAGCCCAACGCTCGGAGACTCCAATGAGCAGTTCTTC	CASSPTLGDSNEQFF
.	TRBV7-2	TRBJ2-1	TRBD2	TGTGCCAGCAGGGGAGGGAGGTACTCCTACAATGAGCAGTTCTTC	CASRGGRYSYNEQFF
.	TRBV9	TRBJ2-1	TRBD1	TGTGCCAGCAGCGTAGTTGGACAGGCTCATGAGCAGTTCTTC	CASSVVGQAHEQFF
few	TRBV5-1	TRBJ2-3	.	TGCGCCAGCAGCTTGGGTTTGGCGGGACCCCCCAGCACAGATACGCAGTATTTT	CASSLGLAGPPSTDTQYF
many	TRBV4-1	TRBJ2-7	.	TGCGCCAGCAGCCATTGGGTCCAAATCTCCTACGAGCAGTACTTC	CASSHWVQISYEQYF
few	TRBV6-1	TRBJ2-5	TRBD1	TGTGCCAGCAGTCAGGGGGCTGGAATAGAGACCCAGTACTTC	CASSQGAGIETQYF
few	TRBV7-2	TRBJ2-3	.	TGTGCCAGCAGCACCCGTTTTCGAAGCACAGATACGCAGTATTTT	CASSTRFRSTDTQYF
.	TRBV29-1	TRBJ2-5	.	TGCAGCGTTGAAGACAGGGCTCAAGAGACCCAGTACTTC	CSVEDRAQETQYF
.	TRBV20-1	TRBJ1-5	.	TGCAGTGCTGGGCGACAGGCAAATCAGCCCCAGCATTTT	CSAGRQANQPQHF
few	TRBV15	TRBJ1-2	TRBD1	TGTGCCACCAGCAGAACGACAGGGTTAGGTTATGGCTACACCTTC	CATSRTTGLGYGYTF
.	TRBV20-1	TRBJ2-4	.	TGCAGTGCTTATCCTGCCGGCCAACCTTATTATGAGCAGTACTTC	CSAYPAGQPYYEQYF
few	TRBV6-5	TRBJ2-7	TRBD1	TGTGCCAGCAGTTACTCTCAGGGGGTTAACTACGAGCAGTACTTC	CASSYSQGVNYEQYF
.	TRBV3-1	TRBJ1-1	.	TGTGCCAGCAGCCGCACGTTAGGAGGGACTGAAGCTTTCTTT	CASSRTLGGTEAFF
few	TRBV11-2	TRBJ1-2	.	TGTGCCAGCAGCCGAAACTTACCAGGGGCTGGCTACACCTTC	CASSRNLPGAGYTF
.	TRBV11-1	TRBJ1-1	.	TGTGCCAGCAGCCGCGTTACTGAAGCTTTCTTT	CASSRVTEAFF
.	TRBV10-1	TRBJ2-3	.	TGCGCCAGCAGTGAGAACTGGCTTAGCACAGATACGCAGTATTTT	CASSENWLSTDTQYF
.	TRBV6-6	TRBJ1-1	TRBD1	TGTGCCAGCAGGTCCGGGACAGGGGGCCTGAACACTGAAGCTTTCTTT	CASRSGTGGLNTEAFF
once	TRBV4-1	TRBJ1-5	.	TGCGCCAGCAGCCGCGGGTCAGGGGACAATCAGCCCCAGCATTTT	CASSRGSGDNQPQHF
.	TRBV2	TRBJ2-7	.	TGTGCCAGCAGTGAAGCTCTGGTCCCGACGTACGAGCAGTACTTC	CASSEALVPTYEQYF